This T cell receptor (beta chain) was sequenced in a study of blood T cell repertoires in COVID-19. The method was immunoSEQ multiplex PCR; TCRdb's version includes in-frame clones alone and lacks a portion of them. Of more than 120,000 clones listed, about 87% were seen once; the top ten hold 8.6%. CDR1 ENHRY and CDR2 SYGVKD come from the germline V gene. The CDR3 sequence is 13 residues long. V lost 6 bases, J lost 2 bases, and 8 bases lay in between. This chain uses TRBV10-3 with TRBJ1-3; D possibly corresponds to TRBD1 (5 bases). The sequencing sample was made of peripheral blood. This sequence originates from a woman in her fifties or sixties with active or convalescent COVID-19. This CDR3 reads CAIRMTAGNTIYF. The CDR3 nucleotides are TGTGCCATCAGGATGACAGCTGGAAACACCATATATTTT.